Reported below is one TCR beta chain. Autoimmune disease history or systemic immunosuppression barred patients. This sample stems from a study of OX40 agonist ivuxolimab in advanced cancers. CDR1 MNHNY and CDR2 SVGAGI come from the germline V gene (reference sequence). V shed 6 bases, J shed 4 bases, and the junction held 4 bases outside the gene matches. This CDR3 region has 13 residues. TCRdb's table, derived via immunoSEQ multiplex PCR, lists solely in-frame clones and lacks some. The data show about 41,000 clones, with approximately 87% seen just once and around 40% held by the top ten. This TCR was recovered from an adult with an advanced solid tumor such as melanoma, head and neck, liver or kidney cancer. The chain uses TRBV6-6 and TRBJ1-2, with TRBD1 matching over 8 bases. The sequencing used CD4+ or CD8+ T cells sorted from blood, collected in a trial of the OX40 agonist ivuxolimab. Here the CDR3 DNA reads TGTGCCAGCAGGGACAGGGAGGCCTATGGCTACACCTTC. Protein: CASRDREAYGYTF.